The present T cell receptor (beta chain) was sequenced within a study of blood T cell repertoires in COVID-19. The data were produced by immunoSEQ multiplex PCR, yet TCRdb's version contains in-frame clones alone and is incomplete. The table has roughly 250,000 clones, approximately 87% seen once. From germline, CDR1 is MDHEN and CDR2 SYDVKM. CDR3 size: 18 residues. The V end was cut by 0 bases, the J end by 0 bases, with 15 bases between. Sequencing was carried out using peripheral blood. This clonotype was sampled from a woman aged 25 to 39 with COVID-19, enrolled during active disease. The chain links TRBV28 to TRBJ1-5; D is unresolved. The CDR3 is CASSLWRSRLYSNQPQHF. In DNA form, the CDR3 reads TGTGCCAGCAGTTTATGGAGGAGCCGATTATATAGCAATCAGCCCCAGCATTTT.